Below, 28 T cell receptor beta chains from the same sample are listed, as sequenced in a study of T-cell memory formation after mild COVID-19. TCRdb re-called the 5' RACE reads with MiXCR, one entry per CDR3 protein. The data contain a few hundred thousand distinct CDR3 sequences, roughly a sixth of them seen just once; the ten biggest clones take up around 20%. What was sequenced was PBMCs or a T cell subset sorted from them (not recorded which). The receptors shown here come from a man between 18 and 29 years old who had mild COVID-19 (a few samples of this study predate the infection). Cell type and time point are not known.

The chain uses TRBV12-3 or TRBV12-4 and TRBJ2-7; D uncertain. Trimming pared 7 bases from V and 2 bases from J, leaving 6 bases between. The CDR3 is 11 residues long. The CDR3: CASTKAYEQYV. CDR3 nucleotides: TGTGCCAGCACCAAAGCCTACGAGCAGTACGTC.

This clonotype has only a few counts. The chain links TRBV4-3 to TRBJ1-1, with no clear D. The CDR3 consists of 13 residues. In germline, CDR1 is LGHNA, CDR2 YSLEER. Trimming left V 2 bases short and J 5 bases short, with 9 bases between. DNA for the CDR3: TGCGCCAGCAGCCAACTGAGCGGGACTGAAGCTTTCTTT. Translated, it gives CASSQLSGTEAFF.

This chain joins TRBV30 and TRBJ2-1, with no clear D. Germline V gene lookup returns CDR1 GTSNPN and CDR2 SVGIG (reference sequence). This CDR3 is 15 amino acids long. Trimming took 5 bases from V and 4 from J, leaving 18 bases between them. The CDR3 reads CAWWAETSIYNEQFF. The CDR3 region has the DNA TGTGCCTGGTGGGCGGAGACGTCGATTTACAATGAGCAGTTCTTC.

This clonotype appeared a few times. The V call is TRBV12-3 or TRBV12-4, the J call TRBJ2-1; D ambiguous. This CDR3 spans 14 amino acids. Trimming shortened V by 6 bases and J by 3 bases, and 12 bases separated the two germline ends. The CDR3 protein is CASSPTAHYNEQFF. DNA of the CDR3: TGTGCCAGCAGCCCCACCGCCCACTACAATGAGCAGTTCTTC.

This clonotype was seen a few times. This chain connects TRBV7-9 to TRBJ2-4, with D perhaps matching TRBD1 (6 bases). The CDR3 runs 16 residues. The germline gives CDR1 SEHNR, CDR2 FQNEAQ (reference sequence). Trimming removed 5 bases from V and 2 bases from J, with 16 bases in between. Here the CDR3 reads CASSITGLVTKNIQYF. CDR3 coding DNA: TGTGCCAGCAGCATCACAGGGCTTGTAACCAAAAACATTCAGTACTTC.

This clonotype was observed a few times. V usage is TRBV7-9 and J usage is TRBJ2-7, with 11 bases matching TRBD1. The CDR3 totals 16 residues. The V segment lost 3 bases and the J segment 3 bases; nucleotides outside the gene matches: 7. Germline V gives CDR1 SEHNR, CDR2 FQNEAQ (reference sequence). The chain's CDR3 is CASSLFRDRGFYEQYF. For the CDR3, the DNA is TGTGCCAGCAGCTTGTTCCGGGACAGGGGGTTCTACGAGCAGTACTTC. The full variable domain, its missing parts supplied by reference TRBV7-9 and TRBJ2-7, is DTGVSQNPRHKITKRGQNVTFRCDPISEHNRLYWYRQTLGQGPEFLTYFQNEAQLEKSRLLSDRFSAERPKGSFSTLEIQRTEQGDSAMYLCASSLFRDRGFYEQYFGPGTRLTVT.

V gene TRBV3-1 combines with J gene TRBJ1-4; D gene unclear. Germline CDR1 reads LGHDT; CDR2 reads YNNKEL (reference sequence). V was trimmed by 0 bases and J by 14 bases, leaving 10 bases between them. The CDR3 loop spans 12 amino acids. The DNA of the CDR3 is TGTGCCAGCAGCCAAGATCCAGGCCTCCTGTTTTTT. Its translation: CASSQDPGLLFF.

V usage is TRBV12-3 or TRBV12-4 and J usage is TRBJ2-3, with D perhaps TRBD2 (6 bases). The CDR3 is made up of 13 amino acids. The V end was cut by 6 bases, the J end by 3 bases, with 10 bases between. As DNA, the CDR3 is TGTGCCAGCAGAAGGGACTTTACAGATACGCAGTATTTT. It specifies CASRRDFTDTQYF.

A few counts support this clonotype. V and J are TRBV24-1 and TRBJ1-4; D is ambiguous. This CDR3 spans 13 amino acids. Germline CDR1 KGHDR, CDR2 SFDVKD. Trimming took 5 bases from V and 7 from J, leaving 10 bases between them. The CDR3 protein is CATSARGGEKLFF. The CDR3 DNA follows: TGTGCCACCAGTGCGCGGGGAGGTGAAAAACTGTTTTTT.

The chain is built from TRBV7-9 and TRBJ1-1; possibly TRBD1 for D (5 bases). Per the germline V gene, CDR1 is SEHNR and CDR2 is FQNEAQ (reference sequence). The V end lost 3 bases, the J end lost 3 bases, and 17 bases lay between the germline ends. This CDR3 region has 16 residues. Here the CDR3 reads CASSFTTGTPHTEAFF. The DNA for the CDR3 is TGTGCCAGCAGCTTTACCACCGGGACCCCTCACACTGAAGCTTTCTTT.

This clonotype has at least ten counts. This rearrangement joins TRBV9 to TRBJ2-5; D not resolved. Germline lookup yields CDR1 SGDLS and CDR2 YYNGEE. This CDR3 spans 17 amino acids. The V and J ends lost 4 bases and 3 bases respectively, with 22 bases between them. CDR3 in amino acids: CASSPRLEMWGEETQYF. The CDR3 DNA reads TGTGCCAGCAGCCCAAGACTCGAAATGTGGGGTGAAGAGACCCAGTACTTC.

For this clonotype: One junction end does not reproduce the germline sequence, and a read error may be involved. This chain joins TRBV29-1 and TRBJ1-5; D call uncertain. The length of the CDR3 is 13 residues. Germline CDR1 SQVTM, CDR2 ANQGSEA. The CDR3 protein is CCVEETEDQPQHF. The CDR3 DNA reads TGCTGCGTTGAAGAAACGGAGGATCAGCCCCAGCATTTT.

This chain uses TRBV28 with TRBJ2-1, with 8 bases that match TRBD1. CDR1 and CDR2 (germline): MDHEN, SYDVKM. The ends lost 4 bases at V and 2 bases at J; junction bases unmatched: 10. This CDR3 contains 17 residues. CDR3 DNA sequence: TGTGCCAGCAGTTCTCAGCCCGGGACAGGCACCTACAATGAGCAGTTCTTC. Amino acid sequence: CASSSQPGTGTYNEQFF.

This clonotype was seen a handful of times. This chain connects TRBV12-3 or TRBV12-4 to TRBJ2-1; TRBD2 aligns across 12 bases. The CDR3 loop spans 15 amino acids. V was clipped by 7 bases and J by 5 bases; unmatched bases: 6. The CDR3 bases are TGTGCCAGCACCTTCCTAGCGGGGGGGGACAATGAGCAGTTCTTC. Residues: CASTFLAGGDNEQFF.

The chain recombines TRBV12-3 or TRBV12-4 with TRBJ1-1, with TRBD1 identical over 9 bases. The CDR3 is 13 amino acids. With 7 bases clipped from V and 4 bases from J, the junction kept 4 bases outside the gene matches. The CDR3 is CASTLTGGTEAFF. The CDR3 bases are TGTGCCAGCACCTTGACAGGGGGCACTGAAGCTTTCTTT.

This clonotype was seen repeatedly, ten times or more. A read error may account for a junction end that differs from germline. CDR3 sequence: CASAFRDRLGPPHF. CDR3 coding DNA: TGTGCCAGCGCCTTCCGGGACAGATTAGGGCCCCCACATTTT. The V gene is TRBV6-5, the J gene TRBJ1-3, with 7 positions matching TRBD1. CDR1 is MNHEY, CDR2 SVGAGI, per germline. The CDR3 is made up of 14 amino acids.

This chain joins TRBV12-3 or TRBV12-4 and TRBJ2-1; 8 nucleotides match TRBD1. V trimming: 2 bases; J trimming: 10 bases; junction bases outside the gene matches: 7. This CDR3 has 14 amino acids. The CDR3 sequence: CASSLRTGRGEQFF. The DNA of the CDR3 is TGTGCCAGCAGTTTAAGGACAGGGAGAGGCGAGCAGTTCTTC.

In its sample, this clonotype was seen a few times. The chain is built from TRBV6-2 or TRBV6-3 and TRBJ2-1, with D maybe TRBD2 (6 bases). CDR3 length equals 13 residues. V was shortened by 2 bases and J by 7 bases, with 9 bases between the two germline ends. Germline lookup yields CDR1 MNHEY and CDR2 SVGEGT. In nucleotides, the CDR3 is TGTGCCAGCAGTTACGGAGGGAGGAATGAGCAGTTCTTC. Translating it yields CASSYGGRNEQFF.

The sample holds many counts of this clonotype. The chain joins TRBV12-3 or TRBV12-4 to TRBJ2-5, with D hard to call. Trimming cost V 6 bases and J 6 bases, with 17 bases left between them. The CDR3 covers 14 residues. CDR3 coding DNA: TGTGCCAGCAGCTCCCGACTCGGCCTCCAGACCCAGTACTTC. As protein: CASSSRLGLQTQYF.

This clonotype was counted only a few times. V is TRBV6-2 or TRBV6-3 and J is TRBJ2-3, with TRBD2 as a possible D gene (5 bases). The CDR3 is 12 amino acids. V lost 6 bases, J lost 2 bases, and 6 bases lay in between. CDR1 and CDR2 (germline): MNHEY, SVGEGT. In DNA form, the CDR3 reads TGTGCCAGCAGGACTACCACAGATACGCAGTATTTT. Translation: CASRTTTDTQYF.

This clonotype was picked up a small number of times. The chain links TRBV30 to TRBJ2-3, with 10 bases aligning to TRBD2. Trimming cost V 0 bases and J 9 bases; bases outside gene matches: 3. CDR3 length: 13 amino acids. Germline lookup yields CDR1 GTSNPN and CDR2 SVGIG (reference sequence). CDR3 sequence (DNA): TGTGCCTGGAGTGTGGATAGCGGGGGGACGCAGTATTTT. Its protein product is CAWSVDSGGTQYF.

This clonotype has a handful of counts. The rearrangement links TRBV29-1 to TRBJ2-3, with TRBD1 matching 7 bases. V was clipped by 6 bases and J by 0 bases; unmatched bases: 9. Per the germline V gene, CDR1 is SQVTM and CDR2 is ANQGSEA. There are 15 residues in the CDR3. The CDR3 nucleotides are TGCAGCGTCGGGACAGTTGTTTCTAGCACAGATACGCAGTATTTT. This codes for CSVGTVVSSTDTQYF.

This clonotype occurred a few times. The CDR3 region is CASSYPNRDSSNQPQHF. Written as DNA, the CDR3 is TGTGCCAGCAGTTACCCCAACAGGGACTCTAGCAATCAGCCCCAGCATTTT. The chain links TRBV6-6 to TRBJ1-5; TRBD1 might be the D (6 bases). CDR3 length: 17 residues. The germline V gene encodes CDR1 MNHNY and CDR2 SVGAGI (reference sequence). Trimming removed 2 bases from V and 0 bases from J, with 14 bases in between.

The chain combines TRBV11-2 with TRBJ2-3, with 9 bases lining up with TRBD2. The CDR3 totals 15 residues. V lost 4 bases to trimming and J lost 1 base; unmatched junction nucleotides: 3. The germline gives CDR1 SGHAT, CDR2 FQNNGV. In DNA, the CDR3 is TGTGCCAGCAGCTATTCTAGCGGGGGCACAGATACGCAGTATTTT. This translates into CASSYSSGGTDTQYF. Together with reference TRBV11-2 and TRBJ2-3, the CDR3 gives the full variable domain: EAGVAQSPRYKIIEKRQSVAFWCNPISGHATLYWYQQILGQGPKLLIQFQNNGVVDDSQLPKDRFSAERLKGVDSTLKIQPAKLEDSAVYLCASSYSSGGTDTQYFGPGTRLTVL.

DNA for the CDR3: TGTGCCAGCATCTCAAACCACGAGCAGTTCTTC. It is translated as CASISNHEQFF. This chain links TRBV11-2 with TRBJ2-1; D is unresolved. Germline V lookup: CDR1 SGHAT, CDR2 FQNNGV. The CDR3 has 11 residues. Between the trimmed V and J ends, which lost 7 bases and 10 bases, there was a span of 11 bases.

This clonotype was seen a few times. This chain connects TRBV10-3 to TRBJ2-3; 8 bases line up with TRBD2. The germline gives CDR1 ENHRY, CDR2 SYGVKD. Trimming at V came to 7 bases and at J to 1 base, leaving 4 bases not matched to a gene. CDR3 size: 14 residues. CDR3 sequence: CAIMGSGGTDTQYF. In DNA form, the CDR3 reads TGTGCCATCATGGGTAGCGGGGGCACAGATACGCAGTATTTT.

This clonotype was recorded at least ten times. The V and J genes are TRBV4-1 and TRBJ2-3; D gene unclear. CDR1 and CDR2 from the germline V gene are MGHRA and YSYEKL. The CDR3 spans 15 residues. Trimming removed 1 base from V and 1 base from J, with 9 bases in between. CDR3: CASSQGSDGTDTQYF. The CDR3 DNA follows: TGCGCCAGCAGCCAAGGCTCGGATGGCACAGATACGCAGTATTTT.

This clonotype was detected a few times. The V call is TRBV5-1, the J call TRBJ2-1; weak D call: TRBD1 (6 bases). This CDR3 is built from 14 residues. Per the germline V gene, CDR1 is SGHRS and CDR2 is YFSETQ. V gave up 1 base and J gave up 7 bases, with 12 bases separating them. The CDR3: CASSLSQGSNEQFF. CDR3 nucleotides: TGCGCCAGCAGCTTGTCACAGGGCTCTAATGAGCAGTTCTTC.